The next 15 T cell receptor beta chains were all read from a single sample in a study of cytomegalovirus exposure and HLA in healthy donors. Both 60 Vbeta primers and 13 Jbeta primers went into the PCR. Some clones are missing from TCRdb's copy, which holds only in-frame ones; the method was immunoSEQ multiplex PCR. The sample includes under 110,000 clones, roughly four fifths of them seen just once. The sequencing input was PBMCs. These TCRs come from a middle-aged man in good health and CMV-seronegative.

This chain uses TRBV11-2 with TRBJ2-3, with D possibly TRBD1 on 6 matching bases. V was cut by 6 bases and J by 5 bases, with 12 bases left in between. The CDR3 runs 13 residues. Germline V lookup: CDR1 SGHAT, CDR2 FQNNGV. The CDR3 loop reads CASSKTGRDTQYF. CDR3 DNA: TGTGCCAGCAGTAAGACAGGCAGAGATACGCAGTATTTT. Drawing the rest from reference TRBV11-2 and TRBJ2-3, the complete variable domain is EAGVAQSPRYKIIEKRQSVAFWCNPISGHATLYWYQQILGQGPKLLIQFQNNGVVDDSQLPKDRFSAERLKGVDSTLKIQPAKLEDSAVYLCASSKTGRDTQYFGPGTRLTVL.

This clone was counted only a few times. The chain has TRBV30 and TRBJ1-5; the D gene is possibly TRBD1 (5 bases). The V gene's germline CDR1 is GTSNPN and CDR2 SVGIG (reference sequence). This CDR3 region has 13 residues. V gave up 5 bases and J gave up 1 base, with 9 bases separating them. CDR3 region: CAWAGGSNQPQHF. The CDR3, as DNA: TGTGCCTGGGCCGGGGGGAGCAATCAGCCCCAGCATTTT.

This clone was counted once. This rearrangement joins TRBV10-3 to TRBJ2-7, with a possible D match to TRBD1 (6 bases). Trimming took off 3 bases at V and 6 bases at J, with 12 bases between the two ends. This CDR3 spans 13 amino acids. Germline CDR1 is ENHRY and CDR2 is SYGVKD. CDR3 DNA: TGTGCCATCAGTGAAACAGGGATTTTCGAGCAGTACTTC. It encodes CAISETGIFEQYF.

As concerns this clone: A junction boundary mismatches the germline segment, possibly from a read error. J is TRBJ1-5 and V is TRBV28; 7 bases map to TRBD1. The CDR3 contains 14 residues. Germline-derived CDR1 and CDR2 are MDHEN and SYDVKM. The CDR3: CTSRLQGTYQPQHF. As DNA, the CDR3 is TGTACCAGCAGGTTACAGGGGACCTATCAGCCCCAGCATTTT.

The chain links TRBV6-1 to TRBJ1-5, with D hard to call. The CDR3 loop spans 15 amino acids. Germline CDR1 and CDR2: MNHNS and SASEGT. The germline V and J ends were trimmed by 6 bases and 9 bases, with 21 bases remaining between them. The DNA of the CDR3 is TGTGCCAGCAGGAAGGCCCTGAAAGTAGCCTGGCCCCAGCATTTT. It encodes CASRKALKVAWPQHF.

The rearrangement uses TRBV5-1 and TRBJ2-1; D possibly corresponds to TRBD1 (6 bases). The V gene's germline CDR1 is SGHRS and CDR2 YFSETQ. The CDR3 has 16 residues. V gave up 1 base and J gave up 2 bases, with 13 bases separating them. Here the CDR3 DNA reads TGCGCCAGCAGCTTGCGCGGGCAGGGGACCTACAATGAGCAGTTCTTC. Protein sequence: CASSLRGQGTYNEQFF. The full variable domain, rest sourced from reference TRBV5-1 and TRBJ2-1, is KAGVTQTPRYLIKTRGQQVTLSCSPISGHRSVSWYQQTPGQGLQFLFEYFSETQRNKGNFPGRFSGRQFSNSRSEMNVSTLELGDSALYLCASSLRGQGTYNEQFFGPGTRLTVL.

The rearrangement joins TRBV27 to TRBJ2-1; weak D call: TRBD2 (7 bases). The V and J ends lost 4 bases and 7 bases respectively, with 26 bases between them. CDR1 and CDR2 (germline): MNHEY, SMNVEV (reference sequence). This CDR3 region has 18 residues. The CDR3 sequence is CASSSRGALAGPFNEQFF. The CDR3 DNA follows: TGTGCCAGCAGTTCCCGGGGGGCCCTAGCCGGTCCTTTTAATGAGCAGTTCTTC.

This clone was seen a few times. The chain is built from TRBV7-9 and TRBJ1-4; TRBD1 matches 7 bases. V gave up 4 bases and J gave up 8 bases; unmatched junction bases: 10. Germline CDR1 reads SEHNR; CDR2 reads FQNEAQ (reference sequence). The CDR3 totals 15 residues. DNA of the CDR3: TGTGCCAGCAGCTCGGGACAGAGCGAGGGCGAAAAACTGTTTTTT. As protein: CASSSGQSEGEKLFF.

About this clone: The junction and the germline gene differ at one end; a read error may be behind it. The genes are TRBV7-9 and TRBJ1-1; no firm D call. This CDR3 has 11 residues. Germline values: CDR1 SEHNR, CDR2 FQNEAQ (reference sequence). CDR3 amino acids: CSSSGGNEAFF. In nucleotides, the CDR3 is TGTTCCAGCAGCGGAGGGAACGAAGCTTTCTTT.

This clone was seen a handful of times. The chain has TRBV6-5 and TRBJ2-7; TRBD1 matches at 9 bases. The germline V gene has CDR1 MNHEY and CDR2 SVGAGI. The V gene end was trimmed by 6 bases and the J gene end by 4 bases; junction bases not matched to a gene: 10. The length of the CDR3 is 15 residues. CDR3 DNA: TGTGCCAGCAGACCTGCCGGGACAGGGAATTACGAGCAGTACGTC. Translated, it gives CASRPAGTGNYEQYV.

This chain links TRBV15 with TRBJ2-1; a possible D gene is TRBD1 (5 bases). Per germline, CDR1 LNHNV and CDR2 YYDKDF (reference sequence). The CDR3 is 14 amino acids. V was shortened by 0 bases and J by 8 bases, with 11 bases between the two germline ends. The CDR3 DNA follows: TGTGCCACCAGCAGAGATAGGGGCGCCCATGAGCAGTTCTTC. Amino acids: CATSRDRGAHEQFF.

The table lists this clone with a few counts. The V gene is TRBV6-1, the J gene TRBJ2-4; D is undetermined. This CDR3 is 14 amino acids long. Trimming pared 4 bases from V and 0 bases from J, leaving 7 bases between. Germline V gene lookup returns CDR1 MNHNS and CDR2 SASEGT. CDR3 nucleotide sequence: TGTGCCAGCAGTGCCCAAATAGCCAAAAACATTCAGTACTTC. Translated, it gives CASSAQIAKNIQYF.

This chain joins TRBV7-2 and TRBJ2-2; the match to TRBD2 covers 7 bases. CDR1 and CDR2 (germline): SGHTA, FQGNSA. The CDR3 is made up of 14 amino acids. Unmatched junction bases numbered 5, after V lost 3 bases and J lost 7 bases. CDR3 sequence: CASSFWGGNGELFF. CDR3 bases: TGTGCCAGCAGCTTTTGGGGAGGGAACGGGGAGCTGTTTTTT.

This clone was picked up a small number of times. The gene calls are TRBV11-2 and TRBJ1-1, with 7 bases that match TRBD1. J was trimmed by 7 bases and V by 6 bases; bases with no gene match: 11. The length of the CDR3 is 14 residues. Germline CDR1 is SGHAT and CDR2 is FQNNGV. The CDR3 DNA reads as TGTGCCAGCAGACGACAGGGACCTTCGGGTGAAGCTTTCTTT. Its translation is CASRRQGPSGEAFF. The full variable domain, in which reference TRBV11-2 and TRBJ1-1 provide the parts outside the CDR3, is EAGVAQSPRYKIIEKRQSVAFWCNPISGHATLYWYQQILGQGPKLLIQFQNNGVVDDSQLPKDRFSAERLKGVDSTLKIQPAKLEDSAVYLCASRRQGPSGEAFFGQGTRLTVV.

The table lists this clone with a few counts. V gene TRBV10-1 combines with J gene TRBJ2-3; D unresolved. Between the trimmed V and J ends, which lost 0 bases and 6 bases, there was a span of 4 bases. The CDR3 totals 12 residues. Germline CDR1 reads WNHNN; CDR2 reads SYGVQD (reference sequence). CDR3 sequence (DNA): TGCGCCAGCAGTGAGTCCGGGGATACGCAGTATTTT. Amino acids: CASSESGDTQYF.